A selection of T cell receptor beta chains follows, all from one sample in a study of blood T cells in healthy people across ages. In TCRdb, the 5' RACE reads were re-called with MiXCR into one record per CDR3 protein. The sample consists of about 670,000 distinct CDR3 sequences, roughly two fifths of them appearing once. What was sequenced was blood. Every receptor here comes from an elderly man in good health. Each CDR3 is given without its conserved first and last residue.

V gene | CDR3 protein
TRBV7-9 | ASGPTTGAGELF
TRBV20-1 | SARPGSGRTDTQY
TRBV20-1 | SAIYSGGAGETQY
TRBV6-6 | ASSPGVGSSYNEQF
TRBV20-1 | SARVSQETQY
TRBV25-1 | ASSESSGRSKFEQF
TRBV30 | AWKRSRGGGEKLF
TRBV5-1 | ASSPGIQDYQETQY
TRBV20-1 | SARVGLAGGLAKNIQY
TRBV7-2 | AGSLVGRSNEKLF
TRBV28 | ASSPIAGDYNEQF
TRBV6-5 | ASRRGVIQY
TRBV20-1 | SARVGGKGYEQY
TRBV29-1 | SADLVPTQY
TRBV5-1 | ASSLVQSSYNEQF
TRBV4-3 | ASSQESRATEQF
TRBV27 | ASSSSRGEQETQY
TRBV2 | ASSEQETYGYT
TRBV3-1 | ASSPVQSTVRGGYT
TRBV12-3/TRBV12-4 | ASRPNRSRANVLT
TRBV6-1 | ASSEGGRPYEQY
TRBV2 | ASQRGTEYNEQF
TRBV5-5 | ASSLESLGGNEQF
TRBV6-6 | ASSPPPLWELF
TRBV7-2 | ASSLQISYEQY
TRBV5-1 | ASSRVGGTGELF
TRBV7-3 | ASSQGRSNEQF
TRBV12-3/TRBV12-4 | ASSTRGSTDTQY
TRBV14 | ASSQGYKTSGDTDTQY
TRBV29-1 | SAKRDLVTEAF
TRBV29-1 | SVAVQGAEAF
TRBV5-4 | ASSRIRDRSEAF
TRBV7-8 | ASSVRDGRNTDTQY
TRBV7-2 | ANSLQTGGQPQH
TRBV5-1 | ASSLDHSAYEQY
TRBV3-1 | ASSPPLTDEAF
TRBV27 | ASSNRGVGELF
TRBV4-2 | ASSQRGASTGELF
TRBV20-1 | SAPREGGMTNEKLF
TRBV6-5 | ASSNDIYEQY
TRBV20-1 | SARTDGAGNQPQH
TRBV6-2/TRBV6-3 | ASSYWDFGQPQH
TRBV6-2/TRBV6-3 | ASSYSRPPQETQY
TRBV18 | ASSPRTHNTGELF
TRBV3-1 | ASSQGRTGVDEQF
TRBV7-9 | ASSYDYYGYT
TRBV7-2 | ASSQHGSGGGYNEQF
TRBV4-2 | ASSQGGTGRTSYEQY
TRBV4-3 | ASSQTTGAGNTIY
TRBV9 | ASSVGLAEYNEQY